Below, 10 T cell receptor beta chains from the same sample are listed, as sequenced in a study of PD-L1 blockade in urothelial cancer (TCRdb year 2017). Reading the label with the study, this specimen's time point is: pretreatment peripheral blood. The library was generated by the immunoSEQ multiplex PCR assay. TCRdb limited this immuneACCESS table to in-frame rearrangements with V and J called. A share of clones is missing; checked studies link under half to unresolved V genes, and the rest is unexplained. The sample data list roughly 54,000 clones, and around 90% of these were observed just once. The ten most abundant clones make up roughly 14% of the sample. The sample was PBMCs, taken around atezolizumab (anti-PD-L1) treatment. The receptors come from a woman aged 55-69 years with urothelial cancer.

The rearrangement joins TRBV7-2 to TRBJ1-2; TRBD1 matches 9 bases. Germline values: CDR1 SGHTA, CDR2 FQGNSA. The junction had 4 bases not matched to a gene; V was cut back by 0 bases and J by 8 bases. This CDR3 has 14 amino acids. CDR3 region: CASSLAQGAGGYTF. The DNA of the CDR3 is TGTGCCAGCAGCTTAGCACAGGGGGCAGGAGGCTACACCTTC.

This clone showed up just once. The rearrangement uses TRBV6-5 and TRBJ1-2; D uncertain. CDR1 and CDR2 from the germline V gene are MNHEY and SVGAGI. This CDR3 is built from 11 residues. The ends were cut back, 6 bases at V and 5 bases at J, with 7 bases in the middle. As DNA, the CDR3 is TGTGCCAGCAGCCCAATTTATGGCTACACCTTC. Translated: CASSPIYGYTF.

This rearrangement joins TRBV27 to TRBJ2-3; 7 bases align to TRBD2. The CDR3 extends over 13 amino acids. Germline trimming cut 0 bases from V and 9 bases from J; bases unmatched to any gene: 3. The germline CDR1 and CDR2 sequences are MNHEY and SMNVEV (reference sequence). CDR3 protein: CASSLSGEGTQYF. The CDR3 DNA is TGTGCCAGCAGTTTATCGGGGGAGGGGACGCAGTATTTT.

CDR3: CASSPLGSGLSYEQYF. In DNA form, the CDR3 reads TGTGCCAGCTCACCTCTTGGTAGCGGGCTATCCTACGAGCAGTACTTC. The chain carries TRBV18 and TRBJ2-7; 7 nucleotides match TRBD2. V dropped 3 bases and J dropped 1; count of bases not matched to a gene: 9. The CDR3 is made up of 16 amino acids. Germline V lookup: CDR1 KGHSH, CDR2 LQKENI.

The J gene is TRBJ2-1, the V gene TRBV27; TRBD1 is a possible D gene (5 bases). Germline V lookup: CDR1 MNHEY, CDR2 SMNVEV (reference sequence). The CDR3 covers 14 residues. Deletions cut 5 bases from V and 8 bases from J, with 16 bases between. CDR3 coding DNA: TGTGCCAGCAGTCGCAGGGCGGAGTTCGATGAGCAGTTCTTC. Its translation is CASSRRAEFDEQFF.

The rearrangement links TRBV10-1 to TRBJ2-7, with D tentatively TRBD2 (5 bases). Germline V gene sequence: CDR1 WNHNN, CDR2 SYGVQD (reference sequence). With 3 bases removed from V and 0 bases from J, the gap between germline ends came to 9 bases. CDR3 length: 14 residues. CDR3 in DNA: TGCGCCAGCAGTGACATCGGAGGCTCCTACGAGCAGTACTTC. Translating it yields CASSDIGGSYEQYF.

V gene TRBV6-1 combines with J gene TRBJ1-1, with 7 bases fitting TRBD1. The CDR3 is 13 residues long. The germline V gene has CDR1 MNHNS and CDR2 SASEGT. V dropped 6 bases and J dropped 6; count of bases not matched to a gene: 7. In DNA, the CDR3 is TGTGCCAGCAGCTGGGACAGCGCAGCTGAAGCTTTCTTT. Its protein is CASSWDSAAEAFF.

The J gene is TRBJ2-1, the V gene TRBV19; 15 positions agree with TRBD2. The CDR3 extends over 20 amino acids. After removal of 1 base from V and 1 base from J, the junction contained 8 bases not matched to a gene. Germline V gene lookup returns CDR1 LNHDA and CDR2 SQIVND (reference sequence). DNA of the CDR3: TGTGCCAGTAGTATAGGTACGGGACTAGCGGGAGGCCTGTCCTACAATGAGCAGTTCTTC. This sequence encodes CASSIGTGLAGGLSYNEQFF. Full variable domain (outside the CDR3, taken from reference TRBV19 and TRBJ2-1): DGGITQSPKYLFRKEGQNVTLSCEQNLNHDAMYWYRQDPGQGLRLIYYSQIVNDFQKGDIAEGYSVSREKKESFPLTVTSAQKNPTAFYLCASSIGTGLAGGLSYNEQFFGPGTRLTVL.

The chain links TRBV7-3 to TRBJ2-1; 9 positions agree with TRBD1. The CDR3 sequence is 14 residues long. Germline-derived CDR1 and CDR2 are SGHTA and FQGTGA. With V trimmed by 5 bases and J by 5 bases, 4 bases remained unmatched. The CDR3 protein is CASSQQGANNEQFF. CDR3 nucleotide sequence: TGTGCCAGCAGCCAACAGGGGGCGAACAATGAGCAGTTCTTC.

The genes are TRBV6-6 and TRBJ2-1; D perhaps matches TRBD2 (6 bases). V lost 6 bases to trimming and J lost 5 bases, with 17 bases between them. CDR1 and CDR2 from the germline V gene are MNHNY and SVGAGI (reference sequence). The CDR3 runs 15 residues. DNA of the CDR3: TGTGCCAGCAGGGCCGGGAGCGTGTGGGACAATGAGCAGTTCTTC. Translated, it gives CASRAGSVWDNEQFF.